Here is one T cell receptor (beta chain) with its context. The data were taken from a study of blood T cell repertoires in COVID-19. Generated by immunoSEQ multiplex PCR, the TCRdb table keeps only in-frame clones and is missing some. The sample has approximately 150,000 clones; roughly 86% are singletons. The V gene end was trimmed by 4 bases and the J gene end by 5 bases; junction bases not matched to a gene: 7. The CDR3 contains 15 residues. In germline, CDR1 is LGHDT, CDR2 YNNKEL (reference sequence). Sequencing was done on a sample of peripheral blood. The chain uses TRBV3-1 (or the pseudogene TRBV3-2) and TRBJ2-2, with TRBD1 identical over 7 bases. The receptor was isolated from a woman between 45 and 65 years old with acute or convalescent COVID-19. The CDR3 coding sequence is TGTGCCAGCAGCCGCTTCCGGGACAGAACCGGGGAGCTGTTTTTT. Translating gives CASSRFRDRTGELFF.